This T cell receptor (beta chain) is from a study of Ad26.COV2.S vaccination and SARS-CoV-2 variants. Study background: Participant was drawn from the COV1001 Ad26.COV2.S trial arm. Ad26.COV2.S was injected intramuscularly once or twice, 56 days apart.

Treatment given: roughly 20 received Ad26.COV2.S at low or high dose, single or two shots; a few received placebo; per-sample allocation not given. Samples came from day 63 after the first vaccine or placebo injection. Boston provided a donor who was an adult aged 18-55 years. This CDR3 has 12 residues. J gave up 8 bases and V 5 bases, and 2 bases lay outside the gene matches. Per germline, CDR1 SEHNR and CDR2 FQNEAQ (reference sequence). TCRdb's copy holds only in-frame clones and misses some; the assay was immunoSEQ multiplex PCR. This table holds fewer than 800,000 clones, roughly 90% found once. The receptor was isolated from a person aged 18-60 years who received the Ad26.COV2.S COVID-19 vaccine or a placebo. V gene TRBV7-9 combines with J gene TRBJ2-1, with TRBD1 matching over 8 bases. The sample was peripheral blood, taken in a trial of Ad26.COV2.S vaccine versus placebo. The CDR3 nucleotides read TGTGCCAGCAGCGAGGGACAGGATGAGCAGTTCTTC. Its protein is CASSEGQDEQFF.